What follows is one T cell receptor beta chain and its context. The antigen remains undetermined. This specimen comes from a study of CD8+CD57+ T cells in acquired aplastic anemia. Study overall: Sorted cells (CD4+ and CD8+) yielded DNA amounts that averaged approximately 2.9 ug. Reads per healthy sample averaged about 10.8 million (CD4+) and under 13 million (CD8+).

General study results and limits: CD8+ Simpson's diversity did not differ significantly between patients and controls.

V was pared by 4 bases and J by 2 bases, with 13 bases between. Looked up from germline, CDR1 is SGHRS and CDR2 is YFSETQ. The CDR3 consists of 14 residues. Both TCR beta VDJ combination and CDR3 sequence profiling were carried out. Genomic DNA was the template for this profiling. TCRdb analysed the reads with MiXCR anew, one entry per CDR3 protein. The sample lists approximately 380,000 distinct CDR3 sequences, roughly 68% occurring once. The chain carries TRBV5-1 and TRBJ2-7; the D call may be TRBD1 or TRBD2 (6 bases each). Specimen: sorted CD4+, CD8+, or CD8+CD57+ T cells (not recorded which) from PBMCs. The origin of this receptor is a human donor in good health, serving as a control. The CDR3 DNA sequence: TGCGCCAGCAGCGGGGGGCCGGGGCCCTACGAGCAGTACTTC. Translating gives CASSGGPGPYEQYF.